This T cell receptor (beta chain) is drawn from a study of shared clonotypes between healthy human individuals. The CDR3 is 14 amino acids. Germline values: CDR1 ENHRY, CDR2 SYGVKD. Trimming cost V 6 bases and J 9 bases; bases outside gene matches: 7. Whole-study findings and limits: Sharing of clonotypes among donors was expected to vary with sequencing depth. Relative to their counterparts shared across all four donors, non-shared clonotypes exhibited diminished generation probabilities.

Free of recent acute infections or vaccinations, the donors were healthy HIV-negative adults. The donor cohort consisted entirely of Caucasian adults residing in Nashville, Tennessee. A word on this clone: Its antigen is not identified.

The repertoire was sequenced with immunoSEQ multiplex PCR; TCRdb's copy has only in-frame clones and lacks some. The sample consists of about 1.1 million clones, roughly 74% of them appearing once. The TCR originated in a man between 18 and 35 years old in good health. Some clones in this sample may be carry-over from other donors' samples. Material: memory CD4+ T cells from PBMCs. Subset described: CD45RA-negative fraction. The chain carries TRBV10-3 and TRBJ2-1, with 11 positions matching TRBD2. CDR3 bases: TGTGCCATCAGCCAACTAGCGGGAGAGGTTGAGCAGTTCTTC. This codes for CAISQLAGEVEQFF.